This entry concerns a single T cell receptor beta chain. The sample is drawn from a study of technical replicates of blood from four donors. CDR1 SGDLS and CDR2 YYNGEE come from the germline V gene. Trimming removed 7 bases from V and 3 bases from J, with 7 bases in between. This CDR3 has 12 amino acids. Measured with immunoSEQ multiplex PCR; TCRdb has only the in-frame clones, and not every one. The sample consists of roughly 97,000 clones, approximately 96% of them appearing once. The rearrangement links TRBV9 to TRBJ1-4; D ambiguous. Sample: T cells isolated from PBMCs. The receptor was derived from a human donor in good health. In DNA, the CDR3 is TGTGCCAGCGCCGGAGCTAATGAAAAACTGTTTTTT. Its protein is CASAGANEKLFF.